These 6 T cell receptor beta chains share one sample of origin, sequenced in a study of blood T cell repertoires in COVID-19. Assay: immunoSEQ multiplex PCR; the TCRdb copy retains only in-frame clones and omits some. The profile shows roughly 500,000 clones, 88% of them singletons. Specimen: PBMCs or T cells enriched from blood (not recorded which). These receptor sequences come from a middle-aged woman who had recovered from COVID-19.

J is TRBJ2-3 and V is TRBV5-6, with TRBD2 as a possible D gene (6 bases). CDR1 and CDR2 (germline): SGHDT, YYEEEE. V was trimmed by 4 bases and J by 5 bases, leaving 11 bases between them. The CDR3 contains 13 residues. CDR3 sequence (DNA): TGTGCCAGCAGCCAGGGACTCGGAGATACGCAGTATTTT. It specifies CASSQGLGDTQYF.

This clone was seen a handful of times. This rearrangement joins TRBV5-4 to TRBJ1-4, with 10 bases identical to TRBD1. Unmatched junction bases numbered 8, after V lost 4 bases and J lost 8 bases. The CDR3 has 15 amino acids. Germline V gene lookup returns CDR1 SGHNT and CDR2 YYREEE (reference sequence). In DNA, the CDR3 is TGTGCCAGCAGCATGGGGCCGGGACAGGGGGAAAAACTGTTTTTT. Protein product: CASSMGPGQGEKLFF. Variable domain in full (rest from reference TRBV5-4 and TRBJ1-4): ETGVTQSPTHLIKTRGQQVTLRCSSQSGHNTVSWYQQALGQGPQFIFQYYREEENGRGNFPPRFSGLQFPNYSSELNVNALELDDSALYLCASSMGPGQGEKLFFGSGTQLSVL.

The gene calls are TRBV5-1 and TRBJ2-7; 11 bases map to TRBD1. The CDR3 has 15 residues. The V gene's germline CDR1 is SGHRS and CDR2 YFSETQ. Trimming took 4 bases from V and 3 from J; bases not matched to a gene: 6. CDR3 loop: CASSIGTGGFYEQYF. CDR3 coding DNA: TGCGCCAGCAGCATAGGGACAGGGGGATTCTACGAGCAGTACTTC. The full variable domain, in which reference TRBV5-1 and TRBJ2-7 provide the parts outside the CDR3, is KAGVTQTPRYLIKTRGQQVTLSCSPISGHRSVSWYQQTPGQGLQFLFEYFSETQRNKGNFPGRFSGRQFSNSRSEMNVSTLELGDSALYLCASSIGTGGFYEQYFGPGTRLTVT.

This chain links TRBV27 with TRBJ1-2; D may be TRBD1 (5 bases). The CDR3 length is 16 residues. V was pared by 7 bases and J by 6 bases, with 24 bases between. Germline CDR1 and CDR2: MNHEY and SMNVEV (reference sequence). The CDR3 region has the DNA TGTGCCAGCACCACCTCGGGTACCCAGGGTAGGCATGGCTACACCTTC. Its translation: CASTTSGTQGRHGYTF.

The CDR3 nucleotides are TGTGCCAGCAGTAGGGACAGGGGGCTCGGGGCCAACGTCCTGACTTTC. Protein product: CASSRDRGLGANVLTF. The rearrangement uses TRBV6-6 and TRBJ2-6; 12 bases align to TRBD1. Germline V lookup: CDR1 MNHNY, CDR2 SVGAGI (reference sequence). The V segment lost 5 bases and the J segment 4 bases; nucleotides outside the gene matches: 3. This CDR3 contains 16 residues.

The chain combines TRBV28 with TRBJ1-2; 9 nucleotides line up with TRBD1. Looked up from germline, CDR1 is MDHEN and CDR2 is SYDVKM. Trimming cost V 6 bases and J 8 bases; bases outside gene matches: 10. The CDR3 contains 14 residues. CDR3 loop: CASSPGDRVSGYTF. The CDR3 region has the DNA TGTGCCAGCAGCCCGGGGGACAGGGTGAGCGGCTACACCTTC.